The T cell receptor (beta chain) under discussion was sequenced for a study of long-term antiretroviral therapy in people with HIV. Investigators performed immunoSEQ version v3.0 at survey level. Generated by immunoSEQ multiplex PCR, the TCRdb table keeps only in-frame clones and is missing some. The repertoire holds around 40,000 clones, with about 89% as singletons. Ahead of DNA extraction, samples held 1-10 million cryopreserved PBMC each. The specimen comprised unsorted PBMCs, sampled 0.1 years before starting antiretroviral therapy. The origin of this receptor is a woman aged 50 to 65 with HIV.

CDR3 sequence: CASNREQGSQPQHF. The CDR3 DNA reads TGTGCCAGCAACCGAGAACAGGGGAGTCAGCCCCAGCATTTT. The chain combines TRBV2 with TRBJ1-5; 7 nucleotides match TRBD1. Losses at the gene ends were 7 bases for V and 6 bases for J; bases not matched to a gene: 9. The CDR3 totals 14 residues. Germline assignment: CDR1 SNHLY and CDR2 FYNNEI.